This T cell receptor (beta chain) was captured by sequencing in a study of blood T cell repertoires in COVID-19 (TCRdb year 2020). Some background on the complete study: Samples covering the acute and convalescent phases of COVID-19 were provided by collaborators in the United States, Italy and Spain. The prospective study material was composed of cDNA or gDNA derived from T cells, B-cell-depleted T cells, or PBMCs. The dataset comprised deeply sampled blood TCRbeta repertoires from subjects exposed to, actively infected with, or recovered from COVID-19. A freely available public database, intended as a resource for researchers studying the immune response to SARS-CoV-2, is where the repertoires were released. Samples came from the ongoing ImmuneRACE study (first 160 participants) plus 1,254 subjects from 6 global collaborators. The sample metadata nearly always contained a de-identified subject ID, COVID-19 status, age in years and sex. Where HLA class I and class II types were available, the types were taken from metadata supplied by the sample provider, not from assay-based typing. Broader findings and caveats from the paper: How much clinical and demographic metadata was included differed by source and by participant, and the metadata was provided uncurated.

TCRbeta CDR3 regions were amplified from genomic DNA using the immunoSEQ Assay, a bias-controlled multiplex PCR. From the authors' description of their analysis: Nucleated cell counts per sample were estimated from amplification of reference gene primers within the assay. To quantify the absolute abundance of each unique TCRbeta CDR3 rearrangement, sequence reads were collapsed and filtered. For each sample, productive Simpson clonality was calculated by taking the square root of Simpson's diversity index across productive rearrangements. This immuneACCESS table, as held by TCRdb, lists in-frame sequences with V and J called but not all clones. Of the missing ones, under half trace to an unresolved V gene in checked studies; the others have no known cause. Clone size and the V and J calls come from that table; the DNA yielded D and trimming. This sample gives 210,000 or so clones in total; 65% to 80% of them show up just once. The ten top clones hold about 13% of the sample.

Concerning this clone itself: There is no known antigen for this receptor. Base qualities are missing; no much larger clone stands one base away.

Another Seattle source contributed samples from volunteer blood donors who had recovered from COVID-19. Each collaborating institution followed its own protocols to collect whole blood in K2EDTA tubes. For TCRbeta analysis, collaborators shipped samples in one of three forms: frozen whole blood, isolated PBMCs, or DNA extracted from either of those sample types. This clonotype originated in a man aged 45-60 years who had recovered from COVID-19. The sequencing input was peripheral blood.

The CDR3 here reads CAWSPRRNTEAFF. The sequenced DNA: TGTGCCTGGAGCCCCAGAAGGAACACTGAAGCTTTCTTT. The chain joins TRBV30 to TRBJ1-1, with an unclear D gene assignment. Trimming costs V 3 bases and J 1 base, and their ends lie 9 bases apart. Taken from cysteine to phenylalanine, the CDR3 has 13 residues. Of all the DNA, just the CDR3 is kept, 39 bases in frame from base 1. As encoded in the germline V gene (reference sequence), CDR1 is GTSNPN while CDR2 is SVGIG. The entire variable domain, with the stretches around the CDR3 drawn from the reference TRBV30 and TRBJ1-1 proteins, is SQTIHQWPATLVQPVGSPLSLECTVEGTSNPNLYWYRQAAGRGLQLLFYSVGIGQISSEVPQNLSASRPQDRQFILSSKKLLLSDSGFYLCAWSPRRNTEAFFGQGTRLTVV.